This entry describes one T cell receptor beta chain. Germline values: CDR1 LNHDA, CDR2 SQIVND (reference sequence). There are 14 residues in the CDR3. The V end was cut by 1 base, the J end by 7 bases, with 11 bases between. This entry comes from a study of blood T cell repertoires in COVID-19. Study-level information: The origin of the acute and convalescent COVID-19 samples was the United States, Italy and Spain. T cells, B-cell-depleted T cells, or PBMCs provided the cDNA or gDNA that served as material.

Authors' methods: Quantification of nucleated cells was approximated via reference gene primer amplification. Measured with immunoSEQ multiplex PCR; TCRdb has only the in-frame clones, and not every one. V, J and clone size are taken as reported in that table, and D and trimming were inferred from the DNA itself. The sample includes around 100,000 clones, approximately 89% seen only once; the top ten take about 1%. The V gene is TRBV19, the J gene TRBJ1-5; D is undetermined. This clonotype originated in a man aged 55-75 years with acute or convalescent COVID-19. Sequencing used peripheral blood. The CDR3 nucleotides are TGTGCCAGTAGTATAGGCCGAGGGCGGCAGCCCCAGCATTTT. It encodes CASSIGRGRQPQHF.